One sample yielded the 4 T cell receptor beta chains listed below, sequenced in a study of spatial heterogeneity in lung cancer (dated by TCRdb to the late 2010s). Library creation used 5' RACE. The data were produced on a NextSeq 500. TCRdb handled the public reads itself, with Q25 trimming in fastp and clone calling in MiXCR, and kept productive beta chains. Rows with one shared CDR3 protein collapse into an entry with the most common genes and DNA. The sample table records more than 35,000 distinct CDR3 sequences; roughly 5.6% of these occur just once. More than 20% of the sample goes to the ten largest clones. What this sample's time point label stands for: sample taken at primary tumor resection. Whole RNA extracted from tumor and nontumor lung tissue, or from cryopreserved PBMC samples, was used for TCR sequencing without cell sorting. This specimen consisted of PBMCs, obtained at surgery. The receptor set was obtained from a female donor with early-stage non-small cell lung cancer.

This clonotype occurred many times. The V and J genes are TRBV20-1 and TRBJ2-3; 13 bases align to TRBD2. CDR3 size: 14 residues. The germline V gene encodes CDR1 DFQATT and CDR2 SNEGSKA (reference sequence). V lost 3 bases, J lost 4 bases, and 1 base stayed unmatched. Here the CDR3 reads CSASGLAGADTQYF. CDR3 DNA: TGCAGTGCTAGTGGACTAGCGGGGGCAGATACGCAGTATTTT.

This clonotype was picked up many times. V gene TRBV28 combines with J gene TRBJ2-7; 8 positions agree with TRBD1. The CDR3 contains 15 residues. The junction had 13 bases not matched to a gene; V was cut back by 6 bases and J by 6 bases. CDR1 MDHEN and CDR2 SYDVKM come from the germline V gene. The CDR3 reads CASRAAGGYPLEQYF. The CDR3 DNA reads as TGTGCCAGCAGAGCGGCAGGGGGCTACCCCCTCGAGCAGTACTTC.

In its sample, this clonotype was seen many times. The chain combines TRBV19 with TRBJ2-3, with 9 positions matching TRBD2. Germline CDR1 reads LNHDA; CDR2 reads SQIVND (reference sequence). This CDR3 is 15 amino acids long. Trimming removed 6 bases from V and 1 base from J; junction bases left unmatched: 5. This CDR3 reads CASRGRLAGTDTQYF. CDR3 nucleotides: TGTGCCAGTAGAGGTCGACTAGCGGGCACAGATACGCAGTATTTT. Drawing the rest from reference TRBV19 and TRBJ2-3, the complete variable domain is DGGITQSPKYLFRKEGQNVTLSCEQNLNHDAMYWYRQDPGQGLRLIYYSQIVNDFQKGDIAEGYSVSREKKESFPLTVTSAQKNPTAFYLCASRGRLAGTDTQYFGPGTRLTVL.

With regard to this clonotype: This clone may be a read error of a much larger clone one base away. V usage is TRBV20-1 and J usage is TRBJ1-4; D gene uncertain. Germline values: CDR1 DFQATT, CDR2 SNEGSKA (reference sequence). The CDR3 runs 13 residues. V shed 5 bases and J shed 2 bases, with 9 bases lying between them. The CDR3 protein is CSACFPTNEKLFF. In DNA form, the CDR3 reads TGCAGTGCTTGCTTCCCTACTAATGAAAAACTGTTTTTT.